This TCR beta chain emerged from a study of beta chain features in type 1 diabetes listed by TCRdb under 2018. Some background on the complete study: Patients and healthy donors did not differ in mean age, gender distribution, total cell number or subset yield. Whereas all 30 or so donors provided naive and central memory subsets, regulatory and stem cell-like memory subsets were isolated from just 8 patients and roughly eight healthy donors. A total of 100 million to 110 million sorted cells were examined across all samples, and a strong correlation was observed between cell number per subset and RNA yield. In the study, recently diagnosed type 1 diabetes patients and matched healthy donors were compared on the TCRB repertoires of their sorted circulating CD4+ T cell subsets.

The CDR3 sequence holds 15 residues, the cysteine and phenylalanine included. The CDR3 DNA has 45 bases and is translated from base 1. V is reduced by 5 bases and J by 0 bases, leaving a spacing of 12 bases between them. CDR1 and CDR2, per the germline V gene (reference sequence), are LNHDA and SQIVND. Findings and caveats that apply to the study as a whole: Type 1 diabetes patients showed a moderate but significant shortening of TCRB CDR3 length in all four CD4+ subsets. Naive, central memory and regulatory TCRB repertoires appeared to be more alike among patients than among healthy donors. Shorter templates might have been favored by PCR, but patient and control samples were amplified and corrected together, so both groups would have been affected equally by any skew. Sequencing cDNA rather than genomic DNA could over-represent highly expressing activated cells, although activation and CD3 levels did not differ between groups. Because small numbers of individuals were included in the HLA sub-analyses, any influence of HLA type on TCRB rearrangement was left unresolved. Fewer insertions and more nucleotide deletions at VDJ recombination sites were observed in patients with type 1 diabetes, implying thymic rearrangement abnormalities.

A single peripheral blood draw of approximately 110 mL on average was collected from each donor into heparinised tubes. A BD FACSAria II was used to sort naive, central memory, regulatory and stem cell-like memory CD4+ T cells with a panel that included CD45RO, CCR7, CD25, CD127, CD95 and CD27. A purity above 98% was achieved for all sorted populations. PBMCs were isolated immediately by Lymphoprep density gradient centrifugation and stained directly without culture. So that batch effects would be minimized, each experiment stained and sorted samples in pairs, pairing one healthy donor with one patient. Details on this clone: The antigen it recognizes is unknown. There are no base qualities to consult, and no much larger clone falls within one base.

All of the isolated RNA was reverse transcribed with the High Capacity cDNA Reverse Transcription Kit, so expressed TCRB transcripts were sequenced. Deep immunoSEQ sequencing was performed on naive, central memory and regulatory T cell samples, with an average of roughly 3.5 million total reads per sample. Sorted cells were lysed in RLT buffer, and RNA was extracted using DNase-treated RNeasy Micro or Mini kits according to cell number. To prevent cross-contamination, every cell subset was processed on its own, while patient and healthy donor samples were processed together. TCRB sequences were amplified from cDNA with the immunoSEQ multiplex PCR, producing 87-bp fragments spanning the CDR3 region. Sequencing of the amplicons was performed on the Illumina HiSeq platform. Per the source publication's procedure: PCR bias was corrected computationally using synthetic template baselines, and reads within Hamming distance 2 were collapsed, with unmergeable singletons discarded. By aligning reads against IMGT, V, D and J genes, CDR3 length, and insertions or deletions at six rearrangement sites were assigned. Within each subset, clonotype counts were normalized to the number of sorted cells before true diversity and Gini coefficients were calculated with the tcR R package. The overlap coefficient, calculated on TCRB nucleotide sequences, was used to quantify repertoire sharing. In its TCRdb copy, this immuneACCESS table keeps in-frame sequences only and misses some clones. Where compared with another copy, unresolved V genes explain less than half of these, and the others have no known cause. The DNA gave D and trimming, while V, J and clone size come from that table. The sample table holds approximately 120,000 clones, of which 17% were seen once. Of the sample, 2.6% falls within the top ten clones.

Sequenced material: central memory CD4+ T cells from blood. The V and J genes are TRBV19 and TRBJ2-3, with the D gene uncertain. The sequence was obtained from a man younger than 35 with type 1 diabetes. The CDR3 protein sequence reads: CASSHLRDSTDTQYF. At the DNA level, the sequence is TGTGCCAGTAGTCACCTGCGCGACAGCACAGATACGCAGTATTTT.